This T cell receptor (beta chain) emerged from a study of radiotherapy plus CTLA-4 blockade in lung cancer. Points from the study as a whole: Response was reportedly best predicted by early blood T cell clone dynamics, with interferon-beta. Blood TCR clones of tumor origin expanded after radiotherapy plus ipilimumab.

On this clone itself: Its antigen is unknown.

CDR1 SGHNT and CDR2 YYREEE come from the germline V gene (reference sequence). This CDR3 has 15 amino acids. Trimming cost V 0 bases and J 5 bases; bases outside gene matches: 4. Profiled with immunoSEQ multiplex PCR; TCRdb holds only in-frame clones, not every one. The repertoire holds some 100,000 clones, with 75% to 80% as singletons. People whose metastatic non-small-cell lung cancer was chemo-refractory got focal radiation along with CTLA-4 blockade by ipilimumab. The sample here was peripheral blood, taken from a patient treated with radiotherapy plus ipilimumab. V usage is TRBV5-4 and J usage is TRBJ2-1, with 8 bases that match TRBD2. The sequence derives from a human donor with non-small cell lung cancer who had a partial response to radiotherapy plus ipilimumab. CDR3 region: CASSLVGSGNNEQFF. The CDR3 bases are TGTGCCAGCAGCTTGGTCGGTAGCGGGAACAATGAGCAGTTCTTC.